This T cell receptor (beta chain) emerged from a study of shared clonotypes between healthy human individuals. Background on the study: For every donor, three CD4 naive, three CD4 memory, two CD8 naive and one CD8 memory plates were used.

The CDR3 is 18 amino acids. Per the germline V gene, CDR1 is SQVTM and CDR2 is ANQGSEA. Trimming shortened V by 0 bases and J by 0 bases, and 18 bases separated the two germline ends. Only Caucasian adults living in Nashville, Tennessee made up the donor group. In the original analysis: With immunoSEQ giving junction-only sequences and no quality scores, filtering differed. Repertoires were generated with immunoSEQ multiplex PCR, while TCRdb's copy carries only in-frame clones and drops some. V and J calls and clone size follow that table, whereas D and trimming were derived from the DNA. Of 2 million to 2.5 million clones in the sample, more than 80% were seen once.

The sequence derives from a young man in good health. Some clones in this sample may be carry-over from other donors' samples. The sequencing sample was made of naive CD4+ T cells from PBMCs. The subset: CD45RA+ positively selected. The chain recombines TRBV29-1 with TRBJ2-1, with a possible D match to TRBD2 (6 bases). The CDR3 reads CSVEDLNTGRGSYNEQFF. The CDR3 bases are TGCAGCGTTGAAGATCTTAATACGGGGCGGGGCTCCTACAATGAGCAGTTCTTC.